This TCR beta chain was profiled in a study of blood T cells in healthy people across ages. Total RNA extracted from each sample amounted to at least 6 micrograms. Ten or more counts support this clonotype. The antigen remains undetermined. Per the germline V gene, CDR1 is SQVTM and CDR2 is ANQGSEA. The junction had 10 bases not matched to a gene; V was cut back by 7 bases and J by 2 bases. The CDR3 covers 14 residues. General observations from the study: Diversity figures based on one million T cells were deemed too low.

Primers used in a second PCR of about 6 to 12 cycles were a sample-barcoded 5' primer and a J-beta primer mix. Each cDNA molecule was tagged by a template-switch adaptor with 12 random nucleotides. In TCRdb, the 5' RACE reads were re-called with MiXCR into one record per CDR3 protein. The sample has about 760,000 distinct CDR3 sequences; more than 55% are singletons. The sequence was obtained from a man aged 35-49 years in good health. The rearrangement links TRBV29-1 to TRBJ2-5, with 7 bases aligning to TRBD1. Sequencing used blood. This CDR3 reads CSASPGRGQETQYF. As DNA, the CDR3 is TGCAGCGCCTCCCCCGGCAGGGGGCAAGAGACCCAGTACTTC.